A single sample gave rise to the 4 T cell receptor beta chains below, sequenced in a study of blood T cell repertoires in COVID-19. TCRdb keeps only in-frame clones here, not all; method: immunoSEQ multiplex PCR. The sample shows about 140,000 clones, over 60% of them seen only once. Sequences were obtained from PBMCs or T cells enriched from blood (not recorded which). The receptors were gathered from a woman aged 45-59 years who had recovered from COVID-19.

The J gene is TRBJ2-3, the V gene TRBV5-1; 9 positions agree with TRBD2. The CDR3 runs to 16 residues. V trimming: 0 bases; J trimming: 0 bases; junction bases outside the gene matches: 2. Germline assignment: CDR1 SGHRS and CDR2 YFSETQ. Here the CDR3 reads CASSLALAGSTDTQYF. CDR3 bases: TGCGCCAGCAGCTTGGCCCTAGCGGGGAGCACAGATACGCAGTATTTT.

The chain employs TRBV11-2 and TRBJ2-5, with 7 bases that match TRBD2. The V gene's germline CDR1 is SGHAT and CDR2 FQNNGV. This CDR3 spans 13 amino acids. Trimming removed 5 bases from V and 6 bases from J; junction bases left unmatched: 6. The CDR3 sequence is CASSPGGRQTQYF. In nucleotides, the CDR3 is TGTGCCAGCAGCCCGGGGGGTAGGCAGACCCAGTACTTC.

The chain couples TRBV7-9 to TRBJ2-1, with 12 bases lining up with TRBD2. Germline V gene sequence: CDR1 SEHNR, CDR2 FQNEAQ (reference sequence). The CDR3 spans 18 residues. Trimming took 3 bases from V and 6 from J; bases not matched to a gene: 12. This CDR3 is CASSLTITSGRRGNEQFF. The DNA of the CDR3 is TGTGCCAGCAGCTTGACGATCACTAGCGGGAGGCGGGGCAATGAGCAGTTCTTC.

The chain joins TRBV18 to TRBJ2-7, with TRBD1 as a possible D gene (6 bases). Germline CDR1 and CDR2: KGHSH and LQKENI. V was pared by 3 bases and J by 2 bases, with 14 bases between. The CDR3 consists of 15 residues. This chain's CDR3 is CASSPASGTPYEQYF. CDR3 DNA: TGTGCCAGCTCACCGGCCTCGGGGACACCCTACGAGCAGTACTTC.